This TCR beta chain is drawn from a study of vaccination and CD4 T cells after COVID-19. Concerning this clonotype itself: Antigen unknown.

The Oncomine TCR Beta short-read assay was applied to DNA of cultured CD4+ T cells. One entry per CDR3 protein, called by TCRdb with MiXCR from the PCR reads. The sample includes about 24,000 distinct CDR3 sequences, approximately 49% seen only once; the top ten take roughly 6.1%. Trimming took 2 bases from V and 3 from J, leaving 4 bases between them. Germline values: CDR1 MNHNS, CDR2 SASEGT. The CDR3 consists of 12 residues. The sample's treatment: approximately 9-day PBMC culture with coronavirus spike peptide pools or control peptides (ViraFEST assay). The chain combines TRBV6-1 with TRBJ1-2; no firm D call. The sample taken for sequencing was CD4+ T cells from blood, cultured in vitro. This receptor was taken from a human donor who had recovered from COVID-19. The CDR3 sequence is CASSESYYGYTF. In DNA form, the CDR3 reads TGTGCCAGCAGTGAAAGTTACTATGGCTACACCTTC.